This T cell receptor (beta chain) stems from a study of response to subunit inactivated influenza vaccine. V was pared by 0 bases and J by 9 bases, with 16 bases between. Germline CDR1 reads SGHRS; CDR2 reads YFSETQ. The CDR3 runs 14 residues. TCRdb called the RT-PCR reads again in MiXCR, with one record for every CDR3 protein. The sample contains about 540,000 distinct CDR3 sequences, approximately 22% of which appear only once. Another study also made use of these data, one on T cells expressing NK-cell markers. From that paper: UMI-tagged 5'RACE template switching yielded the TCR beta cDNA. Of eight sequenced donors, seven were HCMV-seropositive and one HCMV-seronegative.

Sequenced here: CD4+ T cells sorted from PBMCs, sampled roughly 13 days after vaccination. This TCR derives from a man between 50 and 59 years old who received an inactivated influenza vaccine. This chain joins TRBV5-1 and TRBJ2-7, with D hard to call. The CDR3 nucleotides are TGCGCCAGCAGCTTGGACAGTCCCCCTACGATGCAGTACTTC. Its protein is CASSLDSPPTMQYF.